There are many counts of the clone carrying this T cell receptor beta chain. Its specificity is unknown. The sample's time point: newly diagnosed GD, antithyroid drugs for less than 3 months. PBMC-extracted RNA yielded the TCR library. Arm-PCR of CDR3 regions and iRepertoire HTBI primers were used to build TCR beta libraries. As handled by the study authors: The study identified 50 to 70 TRBV and 13 to 15 TRBJ segments across samples. TCRdb fed the multiplex PCR reads into MiXCR, producing one record per CDR3 protein. The V and J calls come from TCRdb's annotation, not from the publication. The table records 200,000 to 250,000 distinct CDR3 sequences, 15% to 20% of them present only once. These data come from a study of regulatory T cells in long-lasting Graves disease. Study results and caveats: TCR diversity was lower in persistent Graves' patients (versus newly diagnosed ones).

The sequence derives from a female donor with Graves disease. The sample was peripheral blood mononuclear cells (PBMCs), taken at new diagnosis, from a patient treated with antithyroid drugs.

The CDR3 DNA is TGTGCCAGCAGTCACCTCCGACAGGAGCAGTACTTC. This encodes CASSHLRQEQYF. The V call is TRBV6-1, the J call TRBJ2-7; possible D gene TRBD1, 5 bases. V gave up 5 bases and J gave up 7 bases, with 12 bases separating them. CDR1 is MNHNS and CDR2 is SASEGT in the germline V gene. The CDR3 has 12 residues.